The TCR beta chain under discussion was sequenced for a study of blood T cell repertoires in COVID-19. Turning to the study itself: T cells, B-cell-depleted T cells, or PBMCs provided the cDNA or gDNA that served as material.

Study processing details: Reference gene primer amplification gave estimated nucleated cell counts. Assay used: immunoSEQ multiplex PCR; TCRdb lists only in-frame clones, some missing. For V, J and clone size, that table is used; D and trimming come from the DNA. The sample holds 400,000 to 450,000 clones, roughly 90% seen once. Patients at the Seattle site were enrolled during active infection and followed longitudinally. This CDR3 has 15 residues. V shed 3 bases and J shed 7 bases, with 18 bases lying between them. Germline V gene lookup returns CDR1 LGHNA and CDR2 YSLEER. The source is a woman aged 40 to 50 with COVID-19, enrolled during active disease. Sequenced: peripheral blood. This chain uses TRBV4-3 with TRBJ1-2; maybe TRBD1 (5 bases). This CDR3 reads CASSQTDVKTSGYTF. DNA of the CDR3: TGCGCCAGCAGCCAGACAGACGTAAAGACATCTGGCTACACCTTC.